A single sample gave rise to the 3 T cell receptor beta chains below, sequenced in a study of blood T cell repertoires in COVID-19. Some clones are missing from TCRdb's copy, which holds only in-frame ones; the method was immunoSEQ multiplex PCR. The data contain about 480,000 clones, 89% of them singletons. The sample consisted of peripheral blood. These receptors were obtained from a man aged 18 to 30 with COVID-19, enrolled during active disease.

The rearrangement uses TRBV13 and TRBJ1-1; 7 positions agree with TRBD1. The CDR3 is 14 residues long. Germline CDR1 PRHDT, CDR2 FYEKMQ (reference sequence). V dropped 7 bases and J dropped 7; count of bases not matched to a gene: 12. Here the CDR3 reads CASKKLTGMSEAFF. In DNA, the CDR3 is TGTGCCAGCAAGAAACTGACAGGGATGAGTGAAGCTTTCTTT.

This chain uses TRBV5-1 with TRBJ1-4; no definite D call. The CDR3 covers 16 residues. Deletions cut 1 base from V and 0 bases from J, with 10 bases between. Germline CDR1 is SGHRS and CDR2 is YFSETQ. The CDR3 spells CASSLTVPPTNEKLFF. CDR3 nucleotide sequence: TGCGCCAGCAGCTTGACAGTACCCCCAACTAATGAAAAACTGTTTTTT.

This chain uses TRBV11-2 with TRBJ2-7; 10 bases align to TRBD1. This CDR3 is built from 15 residues. V was pared by 5 bases and J by 4 bases, with 8 bases of the junction left unmatched. The germline gives CDR1 SGHAT, CDR2 FQNNGV. The CDR3 sequence: CASSTPGTGAYEQYF. The CDR3 DNA follows: TGTGCCAGCAGCACCCCCGGGACAGGGGCTTACGAGCAGTACTTC.